This T cell receptor (beta chain) was sequenced for a study of blood T cell repertoires in COVID-19. Study summary: The samples span acute and convalescent COVID-19 from the United States, Italy and Spain. Sources were T cells, B-cell-depleted T cells, or PBMCs; the material itself was cDNA or gDNA.

V lost 4 bases, J lost 8 bases, and 9 bases stayed unmatched. The CDR3 length is 14 residues. From germline, CDR1 is SGHDN and CDR2 FVKESK. This clone was picked up many times. In the study's own analysis: Amplified reference gene primers provided the basis for estimating nucleated cell counts. The method was immunoSEQ multiplex PCR; TCRdb's version includes in-frame clones alone and lacks a portion of them. V and J calls and clone size come straight from that table; D and trimming were deduced from the DNA. The sample lists some 200,000 clones; approximately 86% were seen once. Sequenced sample: peripheral blood. The sequence came from a man aged 35 to 55 with active or convalescent COVID-19. The chain couples TRBV14 to TRBJ1-2, with TRBD1 matching 8 bases. This CDR3 is CASSRSGQGRGYTF. CDR3 DNA sequence: TGTGCCAGCAGCCGATCCGGACAGGGCCGGGGCTACACCTTC.